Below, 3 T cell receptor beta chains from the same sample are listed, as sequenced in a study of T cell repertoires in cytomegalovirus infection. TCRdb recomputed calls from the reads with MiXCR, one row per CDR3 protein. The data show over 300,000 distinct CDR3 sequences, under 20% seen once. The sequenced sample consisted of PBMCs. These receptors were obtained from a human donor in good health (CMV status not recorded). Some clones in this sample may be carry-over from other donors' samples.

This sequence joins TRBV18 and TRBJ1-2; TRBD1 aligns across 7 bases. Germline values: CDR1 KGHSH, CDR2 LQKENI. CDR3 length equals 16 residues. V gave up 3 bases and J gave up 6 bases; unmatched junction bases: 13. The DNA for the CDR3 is TGTGCCAGCTCACCCCCAGGGGGACTAAACGGAAATGGCTACACCTTC. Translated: CASSPPGGLNGNGYTF.

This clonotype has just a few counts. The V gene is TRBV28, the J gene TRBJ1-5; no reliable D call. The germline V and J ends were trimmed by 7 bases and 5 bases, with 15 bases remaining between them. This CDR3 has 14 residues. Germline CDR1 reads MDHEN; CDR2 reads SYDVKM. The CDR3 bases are TGTGCCAGCACCATTAACCAGGTCGATCAGCCCCAGCATTTT. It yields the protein CASTINQVDQPQHF. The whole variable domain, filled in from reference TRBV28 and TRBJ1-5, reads DVKVTQSSRYLVKRTGEKVFLECVQDMDHENMFWYRQDPGLGLRLIYFSYDVKMKEKGDIPEGYSVSREKKERFSLILESASTNQTSMYLCASTINQVDQPQHFGDGTRLSIL.

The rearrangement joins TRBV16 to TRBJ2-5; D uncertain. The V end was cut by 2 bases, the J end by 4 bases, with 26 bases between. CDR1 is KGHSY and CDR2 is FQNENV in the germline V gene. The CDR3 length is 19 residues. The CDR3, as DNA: TGTGCCAGCAGCCAACCTGTTGGTATGGCTCACGGTAAACCAGAGACCCAGTACTTC. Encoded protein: CASSQPVGMAHGKPETQYF.